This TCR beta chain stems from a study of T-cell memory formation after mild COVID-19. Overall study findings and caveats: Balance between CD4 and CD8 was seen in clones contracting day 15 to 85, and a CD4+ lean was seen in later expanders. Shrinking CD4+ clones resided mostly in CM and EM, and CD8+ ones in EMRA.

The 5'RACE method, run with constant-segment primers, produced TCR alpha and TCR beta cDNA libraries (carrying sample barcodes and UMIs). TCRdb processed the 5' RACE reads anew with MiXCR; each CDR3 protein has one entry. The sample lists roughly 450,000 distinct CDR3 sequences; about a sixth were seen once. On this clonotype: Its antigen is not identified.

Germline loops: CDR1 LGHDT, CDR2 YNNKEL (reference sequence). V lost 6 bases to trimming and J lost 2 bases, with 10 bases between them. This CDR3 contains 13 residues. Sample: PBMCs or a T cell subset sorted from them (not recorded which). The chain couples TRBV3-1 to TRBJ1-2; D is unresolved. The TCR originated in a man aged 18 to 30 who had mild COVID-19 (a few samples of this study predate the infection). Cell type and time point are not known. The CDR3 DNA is TGTGCCAGCAGACCGATGGGGAACTATGGCTACACCTTC. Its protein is CASRPMGNYGYTF.